This TCR beta chain was observed in a study of OX40 agonist ivuxolimab in advanced cancers. Notes on the research overall: Ivuxolimab was a fully human IgG2 agonistic monoclonal antibody targeting the costimulatory receptor OX40 (CD134). Intravenous ivuxolimab was administered to patients every 2 weeks at six dose levels: 0.01, 0.1, 0.3, 1.5, 3 and 10 mg/kg. Partial responses occurred in three dose-escalation patients, of whom one had hepatocellular carcinoma and two had cutaneous melanoma. The paper reports the monotherapy dose-escalation portion (N ≈ 52 patients) of the phase I ivuxolimab trial. In the dose-escalation cohort, 75% to 90% of patients were male, and the mean age was 60 years with a range of roughly 23 to 79. The point of sequencing TCRbeta in the periphery was to test whether ivuxolimab changed TCR sequence diversity and drove clonal T-cell expansion. Patients were allowed to have had prior anti-PD-1, anti-PD-L1 or anti-CTLA-4 therapy, and approximately 43% of the dose-escalation patients had previously received checkpoint inhibitors. Of the approximately 53 patients in dose escalation, some 20 had hepatocellular carcinoma, about 15 had melanoma, 9 had renal cell carcinoma and 9 had head and neck cancer. What the research found in general, with its limitations: Low levels of normalized T-cell clonal expansion were also seen in some nonresponding patients. At doses of 0.1 to 3.0 mg/kg, clonal expansion of both CD4+ and CD8+ blood T cells was observed from baseline to week 6. The antigen specificity of the peripheral T cells that underwent clonal expansion was not determined. After ivuxolimab, more expanded clones were found on average in CD8+ T cells than in CD4+ T cells. Partial responders in the 0.1-3.0 mg/kg groups had among the lowest normalized peripheral clonal expansion, especially among CD8+ T cells.

About this clone itself: Its antigen is not yet known. A junction boundary mismatches the germline segment, possibly from a read error. This specimen includes other DNA sequences encoding the same CDR3.

Genomic DNA was isolated from the sorted cells so that the TCRbeta CDR3 region could be sequenced. TCRbeta CDR3 regions were sequenced using the immunoSEQ Assay. What TCRdb holds here is the immuneACCESS table cut down to in-frame rearrangements. Part of the clones is not present; checked against another copy, under half of the missing clones reflect an unresolved V gene, and the others are unexplained. The sample profile shows about 71,000 clones; over 80% of them were found once. The ten largest clones add up to approximately 15% of the sample. The CDR3 contains 16 residues, cysteine and phenylalanine counted. The CDR3 DNA has 48 bases and is translated from base 1. The germline V gene (reference sequence) gives CDR1 as SGHNT and CDR2 as YYREEE. The trial excluded patients who had a history of autoimmune disease or who were on systemic immunosuppression. In every dose cohort, peripheral blood was drawn for TCR sequencing at baseline, cycle 4 day 1, and cycle 7 day 1. The samples were taken from a phase I, first-in-human, multicenter, open-label dose-escalation trial of ivuxolimab. Adults with locally advanced or metastatic head and neck squamous cell, hepatocellular, melanoma or renal cell carcinoma were enrolled in the trial. Before TCR sequencing, CD4+ T cells and CD8+ T cells from peripheral blood were sorted into separate populations.

This chain joins TRBV5-4 to TRBJ2-3; the D gene is perhaps TRBD2, from 5 matching bases. The sequence was obtained from an adult with an advanced solid tumor such as melanoma, head and neck, liver or kidney cancer. This specimen consisted of CD4+ or CD8+ T cells sorted from blood, obtained in a trial of the OX40 agonist ivuxolimab. The CDR3 here reads CASSSPAYPEGDTQYF. The DNA sequence reads TGTGCCAGCAGCTCTCCCGCTTACCCTGAGGGAGATACGCAGTACTTT.